The rows below give T cell receptor beta chains drawn from one sample of a study of PD-1 blockade in classical Hodgkin lymphoma. Method: immunoSEQ multiplex PCR; TCRdb's copy keeps in-frame clones and lacks some. The sample includes 9,500 to 12,000 clones, approximately 84% of them seen just once. The source was peripheral blood mononuclear cells (PBMCs), collected before the second cycle of nivolumab. The receptor set was obtained from a human donor with classical Hodgkin lymphoma. The CDR3 runs from the conserved cysteine through the conserved F or W. D genes are given only for firm matches. The listing skips clone size in some rows; elsewhere it reads once, few, many or a size class.

d_call	clone_size	j_call	v_call	cdr3_nt	cdr3_aa
-	-	TRBJ2-3	TRBV5-1	TGCGCCAGCAGCTTGGCTACGATCACAGATACGCAGTATTTT	CASSLATITDTQYF
TRBD1	few	TRBJ2-5	TRBV2	TGTGCCAGCAGCCCAATTGACAGGGGGCTGGAGACCCAGTACTTC	CASSPIDRGLETQYF
TRBD1	-	TRBJ2-7	TRBV28	TGTGCCAGCAGTTCTCCGACAGGGACCTACGAGCAGTACTTC	CASSSPTGTYEQYF
-	-	TRBJ1-5	TRBV28	TGTGCCAGCAGTTTGAGGGGAGGGCGCAATCAGCCCCAGCATTTT	CASSLRGGRNQPQHF
TRBD1	-	TRBJ2-5	TRBV6-1	TGTGCCAGCAGTACCCGGACAGGGGCTGAAGAGACCCAGTACTTC	CASSTRTGAEETQYF
TRBD2	-	TRBJ2-1	TRBV2	TGTGCCAGCAGTGGAACTAGCGGGAGTGATGAGCAGTTCTTC	CASSGTSGSDEQFF
-	-	TRBJ1-2	TRBV7-6	TGTGCCAGCAGCTTAACGGACAAAGTGGGGGTTGGCTACACCTTC	CASSLTDKVGVGYTF
TRBD1	-	TRBJ1-3	TRBV7-9	TGTGCCAGCAGCTTACATACAGGGGGAGTTGGAAACACCATATATTTT	CASSLHTGGVGNTIYF
-	-	TRBJ2-7	TRBV29-1	TGCAGCGTTGGACTAAGCTCCTACGAGCAGTACTTC	CSVGLSSYEQYF
-	once	TRBJ1-5	TRBV27	TGTGCCAGCAGTTTAATTTTTCCTAGCAATCAGCCCCAGCATTTT	CASSLIFPSNQPQHF
-	-	TRBJ1-2	TRBV19	TGTGCCAGTAGTAGACAGGTCTTTCGTGGCTACACCTTC	CASSRQVFRGYTF
-	-	TRBJ2-5	TRBV10-2	TGCGCCAGCAGTGAGTACAGACTACCTAAGCGATGGACCCAGTACTTC	CASSEYRLPKRWTQYF
TRBD1	-	TRBJ1-2	TRBV7-9	TGTGCCAGCAGCTTACGACAGGGGGCCGTTGACTATGGCTACACCTTC	CASSLRQGAVDYGYTF
TRBD1	-	TRBJ2-3	TRBV5-1	TGCGCCAGCAGCTTGGGGGCAGGGGGCGCTTGGACAGATACGCAGTATTTT	CASSLGAGGAWTDTQYF
TRBD2	-	TRBJ2-4	TRBV10-3	TGTGCCATCAGTATTCGACTAGCGGGGGAAGCCAAAAACATTCAGTACTTC	CAISIRLAGEAKNIQYF
TRBD1	-	TRBJ1-6	TRBV13	TGTGCCAGCAGCTTGAAACAGGGGTCTGCGCCGCTCCTATCTACGAGCTCCTATAATTCACCCCTCCACTTT	CASSLKQGSAPLLSTSSYNSPLHF
-	-	TRBJ1-2	TRBV7-9	TGTGCCAGCAGCACCGGGCACTATGGCTACACCTTC	CASSTGHYGYTF
TRBD1	-	TRBJ2-7	TRBV7-2	TGTGCCAGCAGCTTAAGGACAGGGGCCTACGAGCAGTACTTC	CASSLRTGAYEQYF
-	-	TRBJ1-3	TRBV7-2	TGTGCCAGCAGCTTAGCAGGTGGAAACACCATATATTTT	CASSLAGGNTIYF
-	-	TRBJ1-4	TRBV7-9	TGTGCCAGCAGCTTAGCGGTTGGAGCCCTCTCGATTTTT	CASSLAVGALSIF
-	-	TRBJ2-7	TRBV7-3	TGTGCCAGCAGCTTACTCCGTCCGGGGGCGCTCGAGCAGTACTTC	CASSLLRPGALEQYF
-	-	TRBJ2-5	TRBV5-1	TGCGCCAGCAGCTCGATAGGGGCCGCAGGGGAGACCCAGTACTTC	CASSSIGAAGETQYF
TRBD2	-	TRBJ2-1	TRBV10-2	TGCGCCACCAAGACTAGCGGGATATGGTTCTTC	CATKTSGIWFF
TRBD1	-	TRBJ1-2	TRBV9	TGTGCCAGCAGTGCCGGGACAGGGATTCTGGGCTACACCTTC	CASSAGTGILGYTF
TRBD2	-	TRBJ2-5	TRBV4-1	TGCGCCAGCAGCCAAGCGGGAGGTGCAGAGACCCAGTACTTC	CASSQAGGAETQYF
TRBD1	few	TRBJ2-1	TRBV2	TGTGCCAGCAGTGAGACGAGAGGGGGCTCTGGCTACAATGAGCAGTTCTTC	CASSETRGGSGYNEQFF
-	-	TRBJ1-1	TRBV19	TGTGCCAGTAGTTTTACAGCGCCCGGGGGTGAAGCTTTCTTT	CASSFTAPGGEAFF
-	-	TRBJ2-7	TRBV11-3	TGTGCCAGCAGCGCACGGGGCAGCTCCTACGAGCAGTACTTC	CASSARGSSYEQYF
-	-	TRBJ1-5	TRBV15	TGTGCCACCAGCAGGCACCGCTCGCAGCCCCAGCATTTT	CATSRHRSQPQHF
TRBD1	-	TRBJ2-5	TRBV5-4	TGTGCCAGCAGCAGGACAGGGAACCAAGAGACCCAGTACTTC	CASSRTGNQETQYF
TRBD1	-	TRBJ1-2	TRBV6-5	TGTGCCACCTCAGGGGGCTATGGCTACACCTTC	CATSGGYGYTF
-	-	TRBJ2-5	TRBV11-2	TGTGCCAGCAGCTTAGACAGGGGTGGAGAGACCCAGTACTTC	CASSLDRGGETQYF
-	-	TRBJ1-3	TRBV28	TGTGCCAGCAGTTTATGGACCCGCTCTGGAAACACCATATATTTT	CASSLWTRSGNTIYF
-	-	TRBJ1-2	TRBV2	TGTGCCAGCACGGGTTCGGAGTACACCTTC	CASTGSEYTF
TRBD2	-	TRBJ2-1	TRBV7-6	TGTGCCAGCAGCGATATCTCGGCTAGCGGCAACAATGAGCAGTTCTTC	CASSDISASGNNEQFF
-	-	TRBJ2-4	TRBV28	TGTGCCAGCAGTTCCGGCAGCCTAAGGATAGCCAAAAACATTCAGTACTTC	CASSSGSLRIAKNIQYF
-	-	TRBJ1-2	TRBV27	TGTGCCAGTGGGGACCGCAATTATGGCTACACCTTC	CASGDRNYGYTF
-	-	TRBJ2-6	TRBV28	TGTGCCAGTAAGATTGACAGTTTAGGTCGTGGGGCCAACGTCCTGACTTTC	CASKIDSLGRGANVLTF
TRBD2	-	TRBJ2-1	TRBV7-8	TGTGCCAGCAGCCTTGGGCAGGGACTAGCGACCCTCCAAGGGTGGTCCTACAATGAGCAGTTCTTC	CASSLGQGLATLQGWSYNEQFF
TRBD1	few	TRBJ1-2	TRBV10-1	TGCGCCAGCAGTGCAGGGGGCGACTATGGCTACACCTTC	CASSAGGDYGYTF
TRBD1	-	TRBJ1-2	TRBV5-1	TGCGCCAGCAGCTTGAGGCCCAGGGGGCCCTATGGCTACACCTTC	CASSLRPRGPYGYTF
-	once	TRBJ2-5	TRBV9	TGTGCCAGCAGCTCCTCCGTTGGGCAGAGGGAGACCCAGTACTTC	CASSSSVGQRETQYF
TRBD2	-	TRBJ2-1	TRBV7-9	TGTGCCAGCGGCGGTTTTAGCGGGAGCTCCTACAATGAGCAGTTCTTC	CASGGFSGSSYNEQFF
-	-	TRBJ2-7	TRBV7-9	TGTGCCACCGGACCGGATTCCTACGAGCAGTACTTC	CATGPDSYEQYF
-	-	TRBJ1-5	TRBV19	TGTGCCAGTAGGTCTGGGGGGCCTAGCAATCAGCCCCAGCATTTT	CASRSGGPSNQPQHF
-	few	TRBJ2-7	TRBV18	TGTGCCAGCTCACCACCGGTCAGGGACGAGCAGTACTTC	CASSPPVRDEQYF
-	-	TRBJ1-2	TRBV18	TGTGCCAGCTCACCACCGTCACGGCAGGGTCGCTATGGCTACACCTTC	CASSPPSRQGRYGYTF
TRBD2	-	TRBJ2-3	TRBV6-4	TGTGCCAGCAGTGACGGGGGGGACACAGATACGCAGTATTTT	CASSDGGDTDTQYF
TRBD1	-	TRBJ1-2	TRBV27	TGTGCCAGCAGTTTAACAGGGGGCGCAAATGGCTACACCTTC	CASSLTGGANGYTF
-	-	TRBJ2-1	TRBV7-6	TGTGCCAGCAGCGCCACGGGAGTTCAAACTTTCGGTGAGCAGTTCTTC	CASSATGVQTFGEQFF
-	few	TRBJ2-2	TRBV4-1	TGCGCCAGCAGCCAAGATGCCTTACAGGGTGTGGGAATGCTCACCGGGGAGCTGTTTTTT	CASSQDALQGVGMLTGELFF
TRBD2	-	TRBJ2-7	TRBV5-5	TGTGCCAGCAGCTTGGTGAGGACTAGCGGATCATACGAGCAGTACTTC	CASSLVRTSGSYEQYF
TRBD1	-	TRBJ2-7	TRBV30	TGTGCCTGGCAGGGACAGGGGATATCCTACGAGCAGTACTTC	CAWQGQGISYEQYF
TRBD2	-	TRBJ2-2	TRBV18	TGTGCCAGCTCACCAAGAATAGCACTAGCGGGAACAACCGGGGAGCTGTTTTTT	CASSPRIALAGTTGELFF
-	-	TRBJ2-7	TRBV27	TGTGCCAGCAGGGCTTCACCGGGGGAGCAGTACTTC	CASRASPGEQYF